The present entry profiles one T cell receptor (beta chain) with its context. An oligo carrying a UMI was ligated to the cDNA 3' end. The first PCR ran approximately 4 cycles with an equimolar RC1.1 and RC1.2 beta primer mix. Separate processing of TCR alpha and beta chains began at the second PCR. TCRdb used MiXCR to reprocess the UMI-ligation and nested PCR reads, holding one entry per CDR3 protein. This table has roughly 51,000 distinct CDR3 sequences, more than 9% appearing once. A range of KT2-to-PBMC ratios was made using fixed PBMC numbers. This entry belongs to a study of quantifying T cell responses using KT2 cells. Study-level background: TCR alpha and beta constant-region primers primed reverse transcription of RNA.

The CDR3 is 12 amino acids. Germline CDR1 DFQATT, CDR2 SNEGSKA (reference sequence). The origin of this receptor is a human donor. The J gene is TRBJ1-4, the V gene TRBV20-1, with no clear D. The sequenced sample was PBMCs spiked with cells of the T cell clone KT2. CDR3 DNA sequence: TGCAGCGTATACAGACCCAATGAAAAACTGTTTTTT. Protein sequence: CSVYRPNEKLFF.